The subject of this entry is one T cell receptor (beta chain). Its antigen is unknown. The input lacks base qualities; no much larger clone sits a single base away. These data come from a study of post-analysis software for immune sequencing data (dated by TCRdb to 2014 to 2015). Regarding the research as a whole: Relapsing-remitting, secondary progressive and progressive-relapsing multiple sclerosis were recorded as disease courses, and subtype annotation was lacking for some patients. The multiple sclerosis patient repertoires were compared with about a dozen previously published healthy control repertoires from donors aged roughly 6 to 27 years. A subset of samples was prepared in parallel using single-end sample barcoding, then pooled and co-amplified after Illumina adapter ligation.

General findings and caveats noted by the study authors: The control group was slightly older than the multiple sclerosis patient group. Patients showed significantly higher frequencies than controls for a handful of TRBV segments, among them TRBV5-6, TRBV5-1 and TRBV20-1. When samples were clustered directly using the F measure, samples prepared in the same batch co-clustered strongly, which prompted a batch-effect correction. Multiple sclerosis patients had significantly lower normalized Chao1 diversity than controls, a result that suggests substantial peripheral T-cell clonal expansion.

Libraries were built with PCR. The run used an Illumina HiSeq 2500. Unique molecular identifiers were incorporated into TCR beta cDNA libraries to reduce PCR and sequencing biases. Per 1 to 10 million input T cells, some 500,000 cDNA molecules were obtained, such that each molecule approximated one T cell. The same protocol used for the earlier healthy control dataset was applied to prepare and sequence the patient libraries. Samples belonging to the same batch were prepared together, multiplexed and sequenced on a shared HiSeq lane. The source study handled its data this way. Raw barcoded reads were processed with MIGEC, discarding single-read molecular identifier groups before consensus assembly and CDR3 extraction. Clonotype tables were post-analysed with VDJtools, normalizing diversity by down-sampling all datasets to the smallest sample size. In repertoire overlap clustering, CDR3 amino acid sequences, but not nucleotide sequences, were matched to correct batch-related cross-sample contamination. Starting from the raw public reads, TCRdb applied fastp trimming at Q25, assembled clones with MiXCR and retained in-frame beta chains. Every entry covers one CDR3 protein and lists the most common genes and DNA from its rows. V and J calls and clone size were set by TCRdb, not the authors. Here the sample has over 300,000 distinct CDR3 sequences; around a third occur a single time. In total, the top ten clones hold around 15% of the sample.

TCR beta repertoires were profiled from peripheral blood of 10 to 15 young patients with multiple sclerosis to demonstrate the VDJtools post-analysis software. The multiple sclerosis patients were children and adolescents between roughly 6 and 16 years of age. The V and J ends are trimmed by 3 bases and 4 bases, leaving 12 bases between them. From its cysteine to its phenylalanine, the CDR3 spans 14 amino acids. Just CDR3 DNA is preserved here, 42 bases in frame from base 1. Sequencing used blood. The rearranged segments are TRBV12-3 or TRBV12-4 and TRBJ1-1; matching of 5 bases hints at TRBD1 as the D gene. The receptor was derived from a girl aged 10-17 years with multiple sclerosis. CDR3 protein: CASSFRRGITEAFF. The bases are TGTGCCAGCAGTTTTCGGAGGGGTATCACTGAAGCTTTCTTT.